The rows below give T cell receptor beta chains drawn from one sample of a study of T cell responses to AZD1222 COVID-19 vaccine. Repertoires were generated with immunoSEQ multiplex PCR, while TCRdb's copy carries only in-frame clones and drops some. The table includes fewer than 110,000 clones, around 84% detected once. The source was peripheral blood, collected on day 0 of AZD1222 vaccination. All receptors derive from an adult in good health. Both conserved end residues are part of each CDR3. Each record gives: D gene, V gene, clone size, J gene, CDR3 protein, CDR3 DNA. D genes are given only for firm matches. The size of a clone is reported for some rows only, either as once, few or many, or as a class for expanded clones.

d_call: .; v_call: TRBV6-5; clone_size: once; j_call: TRBJ2-7; cdr3_aa: CASSPGTDYEQYF; cdr3_nt: TGTGCCAGCAGTCCCGGGACGGATTACGAGCAGTACTTC
d_call: TRBD1; v_call: TRBV11-1; clone_size: few; j_call: TRBJ2-2; cdr3_aa: CASSLVGGWTGELFF; cdr3_nt: TGTGCCAGCAGCTTAGTAGGGGGCTGGACCGGGGAGCTGTTTTTT
d_call: TRBD1; v_call: TRBV4-1; clone_size: .; j_call: TRBJ2-5; cdr3_aa: CASSQDQGTGPGETQYF; cdr3_nt: TGCGCCAGCAGCCAAGATCAGGGGACAGGGCCGGGGGAGACCCAGTACTTC
d_call: .; v_call: TRBV7-9; clone_size: .; j_call: TRBJ2-7; cdr3_aa: CASSFPREEGPDSYEQYF; cdr3_nt: TGTGCCAGCAGCTTTCCTCGTGAGGAAGGGCCAGACTCCTACGAGCAGTACTTC
d_call: .; v_call: TRBV6-5; clone_size: .; j_call: TRBJ2-1; cdr3_aa: CASSSGLRDEQFF; cdr3_nt: TGTGCCAGCAGTTCGGGGCTGCGGGATGAGCAGTTCTTC
d_call: .; v_call: TRBV7-2; clone_size: .; j_call: TRBJ1-5; cdr3_aa: CASSLDLRGTQHF; cdr3_nt: TGTGCCAGCAGCTTAGACCTCAGGGGCACCCAGCATTTT
d_call: .; v_call: TRBV19; clone_size: .; j_call: TRBJ1-4; cdr3_aa: CATWEGLGSNEKLFF; cdr3_nt: TGTGCCACCTGGGAAGGGCTCGGTTCTAATGAAAAACTGTTTTTT
d_call: TRBD2; v_call: TRBV7-8; clone_size: once; j_call: TRBJ2-4; cdr3_aa: CASSPGGGGSGNIQYF; cdr3_nt: TGTGCCAGCAGCCCTGGCGGGGGAGGGTCTGGGAACATTCAGTACTTC
d_call: .; v_call: TRBV10-3; clone_size: .; j_call: TRBJ2-7; cdr3_aa: CAISQDGALVEQYF; cdr3_nt: TGTGCCATCAGCCAGGACGGTGCTCTGGTCGAGCAGTACTTC
d_call: TRBD2; v_call: TRBV5-4; clone_size: .; j_call: TRBJ2-2; cdr3_aa: CASSLAGPNTGELFF; cdr3_nt: TGTGCCAGCAGCTTAGCGGGACCGAACACCGGGGAGCTGTTTTTT
d_call: .; v_call: TRBV28; clone_size: .; j_call: TRBJ1-5; cdr3_aa: CASSPPAGNNQPQHF; cdr3_nt: TGTGCCAGCAGTCCTCCGGCAGGCAACAATCAGCCCCAGCATTTT
d_call: TRBD1; v_call: TRBV5-5; clone_size: few; j_call: TRBJ1-1; cdr3_aa: CASSPGTANTEAFF; cdr3_nt: TGTGCCAGCAGCCCCGGGACAGCGAACACTGAAGCTTTCTTT
d_call: TRBD1; v_call: TRBV5-1; clone_size: .; j_call: TRBJ2-2; cdr3_aa: CASSSGTENTGELFF; cdr3_nt: TGCGCCAGCAGCTCCGGGACAGAGAACACCGGGGAGCTGTTTTTT
d_call: .; v_call: TRBV6-5; clone_size: .; j_call: TRBJ1-5; cdr3_aa: CASSGTQYQPQHF; cdr3_nt: TGTGCCAGCAGCGGGACGCAGTATCAGCCCCAGCATTTT
d_call: TRBD1; v_call: TRBV29-1; clone_size: .; j_call: TRBJ1-2; cdr3_aa: CSVSTGGNYGYTF; cdr3_nt: TGCAGCGTTTCGACAGGGGGGAACTATGGCTACACCTTC
d_call: .; v_call: TRBV7-2; clone_size: .; j_call: TRBJ2-2; cdr3_aa: CASSLRGRTNGELFF; cdr3_nt: TGTGCCAGCAGCTTACGGGGGCGCACTAACGGGGAGCTGTTTTTT
d_call: .; v_call: TRBV4-2; clone_size: .; j_call: TRBJ1-1; cdr3_aa: CASTGFGQQNTEAFF; cdr3_nt: TGTGCCAGCACCGGGTTCGGACAGCAGAACACTGAAGCTTTCTTT
d_call: TRBD2; v_call: TRBV6-1; clone_size: .; j_call: TRBJ2-2; cdr3_aa: CASSGRLAGRPGELFF; cdr3_nt: TGTGCCAGCAGTGGCCGACTAGCGGGGAGGCCCGGGGAGCTGTTTTTT
d_call: .; v_call: TRBV3-1/TRBV3-2; clone_size: .; j_call: TRBJ1-3; cdr3_aa: CASSPSGNTIYF; cdr3_nt: TGTGCCAGCAGCCCTTCTGGAAACACCATATATTTT
d_call: .; v_call: TRBV15; clone_size: .; j_call: TRBJ2-1; cdr3_aa: CATSRDGAWRGFF; cdr3_nt: TGTGCCACCAGCAGAGATGGGGCCTGGAGGGGGTTCTTC
d_call: .; v_call: TRBV6-4; clone_size: .; j_call: TRBJ2-7; cdr3_aa: CASSEARGSEQYF; cdr3_nt: TGTGCCAGCAGTGAGGCCAGGGGTAGCGAGCAGTACTTC
d_call: .; v_call: TRBV25-1; clone_size: .; j_call: TRBJ1-2; cdr3_aa: CASSKQEANYGYTF; cdr3_nt: TGTGCCAGCAGTAAACAAGAAGCCAACTATGGCTACACCTTC
d_call: TRBD1; v_call: TRBV29-1; clone_size: .; j_call: TRBJ1-2; cdr3_aa: CSVDRQGAAGYTF; cdr3_nt: TGCAGCGTAGATCGACAGGGGGCTGCCGGCTACACCTTC
d_call: TRBD1; v_call: TRBV7-2; clone_size: .; j_call: TRBJ2-2; cdr3_aa: CASSARQGWTGELFF; cdr3_nt: TGTGCCAGCAGCGCCCGACAGGGATGGACCGGGGAGCTGTTTTTT
d_call: .; v_call: TRBV4-2; clone_size: .; j_call: TRBJ1-1; cdr3_aa: CASSQEGLEGDTEAFF; cdr3_nt: TGTGCCAGCAGCCAAGAGGGGCTCGAGGGTGACACTGAAGCTTTCTTT
d_call: TRBD2; v_call: TRBV24-1; clone_size: .; j_call: TRBJ2-7; cdr3_aa: CATSDSKGLVFLCEQYF; cdr3_nt: TGTGCCACCAGTGATTCAAAAGGACTAGTTTTTCTCTGCGAGCAGTACTTC
d_call: TRBD1; v_call: TRBV10-3; clone_size: few; j_call: TRBJ1-6; cdr3_aa: CAISRDRVDSPLHF; cdr3_nt: TGTGCCATCAGTAGGGACAGGGTGGATTCACCCCTCCACTTT
d_call: .; v_call: TRBV11-3; clone_size: .; j_call: TRBJ2-2; cdr3_aa: CASSLAGASAGELFF; cdr3_nt: TGTGCCAGCAGCTTAGCAGGGGCCAGCGCCGGGGAGCTGTTTTTT
d_call: .; v_call: TRBV9; clone_size: once; j_call: TRBJ1-3; cdr3_aa: CASSSKGTSWTGNTIYF; cdr3_nt: TGTGCCAGCAGCTCCAAAGGTACAAGTTGGACTGGAAACACCATATATTTT
d_call: TRBD1; v_call: TRBV7-3; clone_size: .; j_call: TRBJ2-5; cdr3_aa: CASSLTGTGGWGETQYF; cdr3_nt: TGTGCCAGCAGCTTAACCGGGACAGGGGGCTGGGGAGAGACCCAGTACTTC
d_call: .; v_call: TRBV9; clone_size: .; j_call: TRBJ2-7; cdr3_aa: CASSPQGGAYEQYF; cdr3_nt: TGTGCCAGCAGCCCTCAGGGTGGAGCCTACGAGCAGTACTTC
d_call: .; v_call: TRBV5-4; clone_size: .; j_call: TRBJ2-1; cdr3_aa: CASSSTNNEQFF; cdr3_nt: TGTGCCAGCAGCTCGACTAACAATGAGCAGTTCTTC
d_call: .; v_call: TRBV9; clone_size: .; j_call: TRBJ1-3; cdr3_aa: CASSVEPPGAGNTIYF; cdr3_nt: TGTGCCAGCAGCGTTGAGCCCCCAGGAGCTGGAAACACCATATATTTT
d_call: TRBD1; v_call: TRBV18; clone_size: .; j_call: TRBJ2-1; cdr3_aa: CASSPGTGSYNEQFF; cdr3_nt: TGTGCCAGCTCACCTGGGACAGGGTCCTACAATGAGCAGTTCTTC
d_call: TRBD2; v_call: TRBV27; clone_size: .; j_call: TRBJ2-3; cdr3_aa: CASDASGRGWDTQYF; cdr3_nt: TGTGCCAGCGATGCTAGCGGGAGGGGATGGGATACGCAGTATTTT
d_call: TRBD1; v_call: TRBV10-3; clone_size: .; j_call: TRBJ2-7; cdr3_aa: CAISGDRGFSYEQYF; cdr3_nt: TGTGCCATCAGTGGGGACAGGGGCTTTTCCTACGAGCAGTACTTC
d_call: TRBD2; v_call: TRBV15; clone_size: .; j_call: TRBJ2-7; cdr3_aa: CATSSTSGRSEQYF; cdr3_nt: TGTGCCACCAGCAGTACTAGCGGAAGAAGCGAGCAGTACTTC
d_call: .; v_call: TRBV4-3; clone_size: .; j_call: TRBJ1-1; cdr3_aa: CASSQDSKRRKSTEAFF; cdr3_nt: TGCGCCAGCAGCCAAGATTCGAAAAGACGGAAAAGCACTGAAGCTTTCTTT
d_call: .; v_call: TRBV7-2; clone_size: .; j_call: TRBJ2-7; cdr3_aa: CASSPTQGPYEQYF; cdr3_nt: TGTGCCAGCAGCCCCACACAGGGCCCCTACGAGCAGTACTTC
d_call: .; v_call: TRBV30; clone_size: .; j_call: TRBJ2-3; cdr3_aa: CAWSVLRASGDSYF; cdr3_nt: TGTGCCTGGAGTGTACTGAGGGCGTCTGGAGACTCGTATTTT
d_call: .; v_call: TRBV6-5; clone_size: .; j_call: TRBJ1-5; cdr3_aa: CASRPRPNQPQHF; cdr3_nt: TGTGCCAGCAGACCTAGACCCAATCAGCCCCAGCATTTT
d_call: .; v_call: TRBV6-4; clone_size: .; j_call: TRBJ2-1; cdr3_aa: CASSEADNNEQFF; cdr3_nt: TGTGCCAGCAGTGAGGCAGACAACAATGAGCAGTTCTTC
d_call: .; v_call: TRBV9; clone_size: .; j_call: TRBJ2-1; cdr3_aa: CASSVELRYNEQFF; cdr3_nt: TGTGCCAGCAGCGTAGAACTGAGATACAATGAGCAGTTCTTC
d_call: .; v_call: TRBV4-2; clone_size: .; j_call: TRBJ2-3; cdr3_aa: CASSQVGGDSTDTQYF; cdr3_nt: TGTGCCAGCAGCCAAGTCGGCGGAGATAGCACAGATACGCAGTATTTT
d_call: .; v_call: TRBV11-1; clone_size: .; j_call: TRBJ1-5; cdr3_aa: CASSLGVRDPQHF; cdr3_nt: TGTGCCAGCAGCTTGGGCGTCCGCGATCCCCAGCATTTT
d_call: .; v_call: TRBV4-3; clone_size: once; j_call: TRBJ2-1; cdr3_aa: CASSQDRDGSYNEQFF; cdr3_nt: TGCGCCAGCAGCCAAGATCGGGACGGATCGTACAATGAGCAGTTCTTC
d_call: .; v_call: TRBV19; clone_size: once; j_call: TRBJ1-5; cdr3_aa: CASSSRANNQPQHF; cdr3_nt: TGTGCCAGTAGTAGCCGGGCTAATAATCAGCCCCAGCATTTT
d_call: TRBD1; v_call: TRBV7-2; clone_size: .; j_call: TRBJ1-2; cdr3_aa: CASSSGQGVGGYTF; cdr3_nt: TGTGCCAGCAGTTCCGGACAGGGGGTTGGAGGCTACACCTTC
d_call: .; v_call: TRBV28; clone_size: .; j_call: TRBJ1-4; cdr3_aa: CASTSGQLITNEKLFF; cdr3_nt: TGTGCCAGCACCTCGGGGCAGCTTATAACTAATGAAAAACTGTTTTTT
d_call: .; v_call: TRBV6-2/TRBV6-3; clone_size: .; j_call: TRBJ1-5; cdr3_aa: CASSSPRGGFGNQPQHF; cdr3_nt: TGTGCCAGCAGTTCCCCCCGGGGGGGGTTTGGCAATCAGCCCCAGCATTTT
d_call: TRBD1; v_call: TRBV28; clone_size: medium-sized; j_call: TRBJ1-5; cdr3_aa: CASSLWGTGSVNQPQHF; cdr3_nt: TGTGCCAGCAGTTTATGGGGGACAGGGAGTGTTAATCAGCCCCAGCATTTT
d_call: .; v_call: TRBV28; clone_size: .; j_call: TRBJ1-1; cdr3_aa: CASSFGGTEAFF; cdr3_nt: TGTGCCAGCAGTTTCGGGGGCACTGAAGCTTTCTTT
d_call: .; v_call: TRBV5-1; clone_size: .; j_call: TRBJ2-5; cdr3_aa: CASSLAASWGETQYF; cdr3_nt: TGCGCCAGCAGCTTGGCCGCTAGCTGGGGAGAGACCCAGTACTTC